These T cell receptor beta chains were read from a single sample in a study of OX40 agonist ivuxolimab in advanced cancers. Some clones are missing from TCRdb's copy, which holds only in-frame ones; the method was immunoSEQ multiplex PCR. There are 90,000 or so clones in the sample; about 88% occur only once, and approximately 0.3% lies in the top ten. The starting material was CD4+ or CD8+ T cells sorted from blood, obtained in a trial of the OX40 agonist ivuxolimab. The receptors come from an adult with an advanced solid tumor such as melanoma, head and neck, liver or kidney cancer. Each CDR3 is given without its conserved first and last residue. The order of the fields is J gene, V gene, CDR3 protein.

TRBJ1-1,TRBV11-3,ASSPQQGTNTEAF
TRBJ2-5,TRBV7-6,ASSSQETQY
TRBJ2-6,TRBV5-4,ASERGQGRTGANVLT
TRBJ2-6,TRBV9,ASSFTGGAGANVLT
TRBJ2-7,TRBV5-1,ASSLDRPSYEQY
TRBJ1-5,TRBV11-2,ASSTSTGAGQPQH
TRBJ2-7,TRBV7-2,ASSLGLVVSEQY
TRBJ1-1,TRBV19,ASRVQGNTEAF
TRBJ2-1,TRBV6-5,ASSPRSRAYNEQF
TRBJ1-2,TRBV18,ASSLLPGQGNNGYT
TRBJ1-1,TRBV2,ASSTGPQGAF
TRBJ1-2,TRBV28,ASSLHGYT
TRBJ2-7,TRBV2,ASRGTGTYEQY
TRBJ1-2,TRBV5-1,ASSPDRGQGGYT
TRBJ2-3,TRBV5-1,ASSLAGSGDTQY
TRBJ2-2,TRBV28,ASLSNTGELF
TRBJ1-1,TRBV6-6,ASALGPRDTEAF
TRBJ1-1,TRBV7-2,ASSLSGQGEAF
TRBJ2-3,TRBV28,ASSFLSGTDTQY
TRBJ2-7,TRBV30,AWSPRGQGLGGPYEQY
TRBJ2-2,TRBV5-4,ASSLGAGQNTGELF
TRBJ2-1,TRBV5-1,ASSLAPGAYNEQF
TRBJ1-5,TRBV28,ASRPTGGPQPQH
TRBJ2-7,TRBV27,ASSLSVQGLSYEQY
TRBJ2-7,TRBV27,ASSKGQGLYEQY
TRBJ1-3,TRBV27,ASRSRGAGNTIY
TRBJ2-7,TRBV7-9,ASRPLAALAYEQY
TRBJ1-1,TRBV25-1,ATTKDRGRRDTEAF
TRBJ2-7,TRBV9,ASSVRAGDTYEQY